One sample yielded the 21 T cell receptor beta chains listed below, sequenced in a study of blood T cell repertoires in COVID-19 (TCRdb year 2020). The protocol used for the library was the immunoSEQ multiplex PCR assay. As stored in TCRdb, this immuneACCESS dataset retains in-frame rearrangements with V and J assigned. A fraction of the clones does not appear; measured against another copy, unresolved V genes explain less than half of the discrepancy, and the remainder lacks a known reason. This sample lists more than 250,000 clones; roughly 83% were detected once. Clones ranked in the top ten supply under 2% of the sample. Sequenced input: peripheral blood. The receptor set was obtained from a woman between 45 and 65 years old with acute or convalescent COVID-19.

This clone appeared a single time. The chain is built from TRBV9 and TRBJ2-3, with D perhaps matching TRBD2 (6 bases). With 4 bases removed from V and 3 bases from J, the gap between germline ends came to 15 bases. The CDR3 runs 15 residues. Per germline, CDR1 SGDLS and CDR2 YYNGEE. Here the CDR3 reads CASSLRRELTDTQYF. In DNA form, the CDR3 reads TGTGCCAGCAGCCTTAGGCGGGAACTGACAGATACGCAGTATTTT.

This clone showed up just a few times. This chain connects TRBV4-1 to TRBJ2-7, with 10 positions matching TRBD2. The CDR3 sequence is 17 residues long. Losses at the gene ends were 3 bases for V and 2 bases for J; bases not matched to a gene: 10. From germline, CDR1 is MGHRA and CDR2 YSYEKL. The CDR3 bases are TGCGCCAGCAGCCATGGGCTAGCGGGAGCCTGGACCTACGAGCAGTACTTC. Encoded protein: CASSHGLAGAWTYEQYF.

The V and J genes are TRBV15 and TRBJ2-2, with D possibly TRBD2 on 5 matching bases. The V end was cut by 5 bases, the J end by 6 bases, with 16 bases between. The germline V gene encodes CDR1 LNHNV and CDR2 YYDKDF (reference sequence). The CDR3 is 15 amino acids. CDR3 DNA sequence: TGTGCCACCAGCGTCGGAACTAGTTTGGCCGGGGAGCTGTTTTTT. Its translation is CATSVGTSLAGELFF.

The chain recombines TRBV4-1 with TRBJ1-2; D is undetermined. This CDR3 has 11 residues. Trimming removed 2 bases at V and 8 bases at J, with 6 bases between. Germline CDR1 and CDR2: MGHRA and YSYEKL. CDR3 DNA: TGCGCCAGCAGCCAACACGAGGGCTACACCTTC. It yields the protein CASSQHEGYTF.

Written as DNA, the CDR3 is TGTGCCAGCAGCTTACTAGGGGACTACGAGCAGTACTTC. This encodes CASSLLGDYEQYF. This chain uses TRBV13 with TRBJ2-7; possible D gene TRBD1, 5 bases. The germline V gene encodes CDR1 PRHDT and CDR2 FYEKMQ (reference sequence). Trimming pared 2 bases from V and 3 bases from J, leaving 8 bases between. The CDR3 length is 13 residues. The whole variable domain, remainder taken from reference TRBV13 and TRBJ2-7, is AAGVIQSPRHLIKEKRETATLKCYPIPRHDTVYWYQQGPGQDPQFLISFYEKMQSDKGSIPDRFSAQQFSDYHSELNMSSLELGDSALYFCASSLLGDYEQYFGPGTRLTVT.

The count of this clone is one. The chain combines TRBV7-2 with TRBJ1-6, with TRBD1 matching over 9 bases. Germline assignment: CDR1 SGHTA and CDR2 FQGNSA. V lost 5 bases, J lost 7 bases, and 9 bases stayed unmatched. The CDR3 is 16 amino acids. Written as DNA, the CDR3 is TGTGCCAGCAGCCGGGCCGGGGACAGGGCCAATTCACCCCTCCACTTT. This sequence encodes CASSRAGDRANSPLHF.

The CDR3 is CASSLDGTSYNEQFF. CDR3 nucleotide sequence: TGTGCCAGCAGCTTAGATGGGACTAGTTACAATGAGCAGTTCTTC. This chain uses TRBV11-3 with TRBJ2-1, with 8 bases matching TRBD2. Germline CDR1 SGHNT, CDR2 YENEEA. V was pared by 0 bases and J by 4 bases, with 2 bases of the junction left unmatched. This CDR3 has 15 residues.

The V gene is TRBV3-1 (or the pseudogene TRBV3-2), the J gene TRBJ1-1, with no clear D. Per the germline V gene, CDR1 is LGHDT and CDR2 is YNNKEL (reference sequence). V was trimmed by 1 base and J by 0 bases, leaving 12 bases between them. The CDR3 loop spans 16 amino acids. The CDR3 loop reads CASSQGGKGLNTEAFF. In DNA, the CDR3 is TGTGCCAGCAGCCAAGGCGGGAAAGGGTTGAACACTGAAGCTTTCTTT.

This clone occurred a few times. V gene TRBV29-1 combines with J gene TRBJ2-1; tentatively, D is TRBD2 (5 bases). Germline V gene lookup returns CDR1 SQVTM and CDR2 ANQGSEA. This CDR3 is built from 14 residues. Trimming stripped 0 bases from V and 7 bases from J, with 13 bases between. CDR3 DNA: TGCAGCGTTGAAGAGGGCGGGCGCCCGAATGAGCAGTTCTTC. The encoded protein is CSVEEGGRPNEQFF.

V is TRBV7-8 and J is TRBJ1-5; 11 nucleotides align to TRBD1. Germline V lookup: CDR1 SGHVS, CDR2 FQNEAQ. Trimming removed 5 bases from V and 4 bases from J; junction bases left unmatched: 4. The CDR3 sequence is 15 residues long. Here the CDR3 reads CASSQGQGGNQPQHF. CDR3 sequence (DNA): TGTGCCAGCAGCCAGGGACAGGGGGGGAATCAGCCCCAGCATTTT.

J is TRBJ2-7 and V is TRBV7-9; 8 bases fit TRBD1. The CDR3 has 16 residues. CDR1 SEHNR and CDR2 FQNEAQ come from the germline V gene (reference sequence). The V segment lost 5 bases and the J segment 0 bases; nucleotides outside the gene matches: 9. The DNA of the CDR3 is TGTGCCAGCAGCGGGGGACAGGCGGGTTTCTCCTACGAGCAGTACTTC. This gives the protein CASSGGQAGFSYEQYF.

The chain joins TRBV6-5 to TRBJ2-3; D unresolved. There are 13 residues in the CDR3. V lost 6 bases, J lost 0 bases, and 7 bases lay in between. Germline CDR1 and CDR2: MNHEY and SVGAGI. In nucleotides, the CDR3 is TGTGCCAGCAGGGAGAGTAGCACAGATACGCAGTATTTT. Its translation is CASRESSTDTQYF.

The chain is built from TRBV7-9 and TRBJ2-3; possible D gene TRBD2, 5 bases. V was trimmed by 1 base and J by 2 bases, leaving 16 bases between them. The CDR3 spans 17 residues. Germline CDR1 and CDR2: SEHNR and FQNEAQ (reference sequence). CDR3 amino acids: CASSLEDFYQVTDTQYF. The CDR3 nucleotides are TGTGCCAGCAGCTTAGAGGACTTCTACCAGGTCACAGATACGCAGTATTTT.

The CDR3 region is CASSAGGDNEQFF. In DNA, the CDR3 is TGTGCCAGCAGCGCGGGAGGGGACAATGAGCAGTTCTTC. The chain couples TRBV9 to TRBJ2-1; TRBD2 aligns across 8 bases. CDR1 and CDR2 from the germline V gene are SGDLS and YYNGEE. The V and J ends lost 3 bases and 5 bases, in that order; junction bases with no gene match: 1. This CDR3 is built from 13 residues.

V usage is TRBV11-3 and J usage is TRBJ2-1; TRBD2 matches 9 bases. This CDR3 is built from 15 residues. Germline-derived CDR1 and CDR2 are SGHNT and YENEEA. Trimming cost V 1 base and J 2 bases; bases outside gene matches: 0. CDR3 in DNA: TGTGCCAGCAGCTTAGGACTAGCGGCCTACAATGAGCAGTTCTTC. This encodes CASSLGLAAYNEQFF. The complete variable domain, with remaining parts taken from reference TRBV11-3 and TRBJ2-1, reads EAGVVQSPRYKIIEKKQPVAFWCNPISGHNTLYWYLQNLGQGPELLIRYENEEAVDDSQLPKDRFSAERLKGVDSTLKIQPAELGDSAVYLCASSLGLAAYNEQFFGPGTRLTVL.

This rearrangement joins TRBV10-1 to TRBJ1-3, with D uncertain. Germline V gene sequence: CDR1 WNHNN, CDR2 SYGVQD (reference sequence). CDR3 size: 12 residues. The V gene lost 8 bases and the J gene lost 3 bases, with 8 bases spanning the gap. In DNA form, the CDR3 reads TGCGCCAGCCCGCAGTTTGGAAACACCATATATTTT. Its translation is CASPQFGNTIYF.

The chain employs TRBV7-2 and TRBJ2-1; TRBD1 might be the D (6 bases). The V and J ends lost 0 bases and 10 bases respectively, with 10 bases between them. The CDR3 runs to 13 residues. CDR1 and CDR2 from the germline V gene are SGHTA and FQGNSA. The CDR3 DNA reads TGTGCCAGCAGCTTAGCGGGAGACAGGGAGCAGTTCTTC. This encodes CASSLAGDREQFF.

The V gene is TRBV6-6, the J gene TRBJ2-7, with D perhaps matching TRBD1 (6 bases). The V end was cut by 2 bases, the J end by 1 base, with 15 bases between. Germline loops: CDR1 MNHNY, CDR2 SVGAGI (reference sequence). The CDR3 has 16 residues. CDR3 region: CASSYTHRAWSYEQYF. DNA of the CDR3: TGTGCCAGCAGTTACACACACAGGGCTTGGTCCTACGAGCAGTACTTC.

The chain links TRBV3-1 (or the pseudogene TRBV3-2) to TRBJ2-4; the D gene is possibly TRBD2 (6 bases). The CDR3 runs to 15 residues. V lost 0 bases and J lost 3, with 9 bases in between. Germline assignment: CDR1 LGHDT and CDR2 YNNKEL (reference sequence). CDR3 amino acids: CASSQDGTHKNIQYF. CDR3 in DNA: TGTGCCAGCAGCCAAGACGGGACTCACAAAAACATTCAGTACTTC.

Of note for this clone: Other DNA sequences within the sample encode an identical CDR3. The chain recombines TRBV19 with TRBJ1-1, with D possibly matching TRBD1 (6 bases). This CDR3 comprises 13 residues. V was trimmed by 5 bases and J by 1 base, leaving 8 bases between them. Germline loops: CDR1 LNHDA, CDR2 SQIVND (reference sequence). The CDR3 DNA is TGTGCCAGTAGTTCACAGGGGAACACTGAAGCTTTCTTT. The encoded protein is CASSSQGNTEAFF. Full variable domain (rest looked up from reference TRBV19 and TRBJ1-1): DGGITQSPKYLFRKEGQNVTLSCEQNLNHDAMYWYRQDPGQGLRLIYYSQIVNDFQKGDIAEGYSVSREKKESFPLTVTSAQKNPTAFYLCASSSQGNTEAFFGQGTRLTVV.

V is TRBV19 and J is TRBJ1-4; the D gene is possibly TRBD1 (5 bases). This CDR3 has 17 amino acids. Germline CDR1 LNHDA, CDR2 SQIVND (reference sequence). Between the trimmed V and J ends, which lost 5 bases and 6 bases, there was a span of 22 bases. CDR3 sequence reads: CASSPVIGGEEDEKLFF. The CDR3 nucleotides are TGTGCCAGTAGTCCTGTTATTGGGGGGGAAGAGGATGAAAAACTGTTTTTT.